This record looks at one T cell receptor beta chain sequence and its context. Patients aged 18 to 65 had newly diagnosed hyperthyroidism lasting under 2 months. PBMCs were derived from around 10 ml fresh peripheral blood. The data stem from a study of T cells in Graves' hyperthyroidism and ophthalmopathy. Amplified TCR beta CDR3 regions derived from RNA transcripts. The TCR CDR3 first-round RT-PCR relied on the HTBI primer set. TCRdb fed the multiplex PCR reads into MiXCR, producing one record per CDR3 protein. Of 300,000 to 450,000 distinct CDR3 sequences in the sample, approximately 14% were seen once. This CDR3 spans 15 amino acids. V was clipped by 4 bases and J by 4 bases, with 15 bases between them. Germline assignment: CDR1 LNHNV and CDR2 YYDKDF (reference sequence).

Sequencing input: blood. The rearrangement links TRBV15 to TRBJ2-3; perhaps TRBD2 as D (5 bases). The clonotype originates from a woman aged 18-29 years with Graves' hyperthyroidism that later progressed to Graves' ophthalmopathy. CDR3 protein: CATSTAGHTADTQYF. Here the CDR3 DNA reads TGTGCCACCAGCACGGCGGGCCACACGGCAGATACGCAGTATTTT.